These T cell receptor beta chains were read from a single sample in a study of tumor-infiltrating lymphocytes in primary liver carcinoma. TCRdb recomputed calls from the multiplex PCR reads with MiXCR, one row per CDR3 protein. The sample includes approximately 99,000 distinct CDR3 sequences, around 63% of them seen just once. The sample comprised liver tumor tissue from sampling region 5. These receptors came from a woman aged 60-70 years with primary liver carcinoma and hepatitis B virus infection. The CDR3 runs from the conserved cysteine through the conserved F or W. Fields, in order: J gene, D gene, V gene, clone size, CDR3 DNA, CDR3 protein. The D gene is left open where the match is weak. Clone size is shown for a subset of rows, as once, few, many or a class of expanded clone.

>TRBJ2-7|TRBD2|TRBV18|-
TGTGCCAGCTCGCCAACTAGCGGGAGCGACTACGAGCAGTACTTC
CASSPTSGSDYEQYF
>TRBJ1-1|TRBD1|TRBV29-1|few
TGCAGCGTTGCAGGGGGCTGGGGGATGAACACTGAAGCTTTCTTT
CSVAGGWGMNTEAFF
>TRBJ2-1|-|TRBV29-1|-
TGCAGCGTTGGGGGGCAGTCCTCGGATGGGCAGTTCTTC
CSVGGQSSDGQFF
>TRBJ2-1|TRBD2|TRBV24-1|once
TGTGCCACCAGTGATCGGACTAGCGGGGGTAGCTCCTACAATGAGCAGATCTTC
CATSDRTSGGSSYNEQIF
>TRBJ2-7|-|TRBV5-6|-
TGTGCCAGCAGCTCAAAGGGACGATCCTACTACAAGCAGTACTTC
CASSSKGRSYYKQYF
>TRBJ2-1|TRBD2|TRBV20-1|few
TGCAGTGCTAGAGGGGGACTAGCGGGCGGCCTTAGCTCCTACAATGAGCAGTTCTTC
CSARGGLAGGLSSYNEQFF
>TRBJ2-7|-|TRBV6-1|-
TGTGCCAACAGTGGACGCCGGAGTCTACACTCCTACGAGCAGTACTTC
CANSGRRSLHSYEQYF
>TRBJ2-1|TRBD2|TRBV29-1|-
TGCAGCATTGAACGGCTAGCGGGAGAGGATATTGTGCAGTTCTTC
CSIERLAGEDIVQFF
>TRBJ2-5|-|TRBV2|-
TGTGCCAGCAGTGAACGGCAGCTTCAAGAGACCCAGTACTTC
CASSERQLQETQYF
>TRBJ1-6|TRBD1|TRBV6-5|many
TGTGCCAGCAGCCCTACCGGGACAGGGAATTCACCCCTCCACTTT
CASSPTGTGNSPLHF
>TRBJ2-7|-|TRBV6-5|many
TGTGCCAGCAGTTACCGCCTTGGGAGTCAATCCTACGAGCAGTACTTC
CASSYRLGSQSYEQYF
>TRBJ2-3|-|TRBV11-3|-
TGTGCCAGCAACTTAGATGGAGGGGATACGCAGTATTTT
CASNLDGGDTQYF
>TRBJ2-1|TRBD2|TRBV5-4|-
TGTGCTAGCAGCCCGACTAGCGGGAGGGCCGGGGATGAGGAGTTCTTC
CASSPTSGRAGDEEFF
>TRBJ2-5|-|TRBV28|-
TGTGCCAGCAAGGTATCGGGAGTGACAGAGACCCAGTACTTC
CASKVSGVTETQYF
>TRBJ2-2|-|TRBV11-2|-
TGTGCCAGCAGCCTCTGGGGCGGGGAGCTGTTTTTC
CASSLWGGELFF
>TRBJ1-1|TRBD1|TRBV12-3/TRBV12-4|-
TGTGCCAACAGGGGGGGGCGTGGTAGGCAAGACACTGAAGCTTTCTTT
CANRGGRGRQDTEAFF
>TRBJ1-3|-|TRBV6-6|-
TGTGCCAGCAGTTCGAACGATTTCTCTGGAAACACCATATATTTT
CASSSNDFSGNTIYF
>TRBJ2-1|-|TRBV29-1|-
-
CSVASGASNEHFF
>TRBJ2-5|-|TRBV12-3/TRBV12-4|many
TGTGCCAGCGCCAGGGTAGAGCCATGGGGGACCCAGTACTTC
CASARVEPWGTQYF
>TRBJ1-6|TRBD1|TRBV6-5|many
TGTGCCAGCAGTTACAGTCCGACAGGGGGCCTTTCACCCCTCCACTTT
CASSYSPTGGLSPLHF
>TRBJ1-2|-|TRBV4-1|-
TGCGCCAGCAGACATGATAGCTCGAGTCGAGGGGCTAACTATGGCTACACCTTC
CASRHDSSSRGANYGYTF
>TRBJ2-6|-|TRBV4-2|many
TGTGCCAGCAGCTCCCTGGGGGCAGCGGTCTCCTCTGGGGCCAACGTCCTGACTTTC
CASSSLGAAVSSGANVLTF
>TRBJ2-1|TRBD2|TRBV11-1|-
TGTGTCAGCACGGGCCCCCATATAGCGGGAAATGAGCACTTCTTC
CVSTGPHIAGNEHFF
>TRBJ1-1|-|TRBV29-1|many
TGCAGCGCCCTTCCTCCAGGGCAGAAAGCTTTCTTT
CSALPPGQKAFF
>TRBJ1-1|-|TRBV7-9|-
TGTGCCAGCAACCACCTAACAGGGAGCGACACTGAAGCTTTCTTT
CASNHLTGSDTEAFF
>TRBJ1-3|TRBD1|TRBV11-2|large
TGTGCCAGCAGCTCACGCCCGGACAGGGGAGCGTACTCTGGAAACACCATATATTTT
CASSSRPDRGAYSGNTIYF
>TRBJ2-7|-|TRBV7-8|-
TGTGTCAGCAGCTCAGTATTACTAGATCACGAGCAGTACTTC
CVSSSVLLDHEQYF
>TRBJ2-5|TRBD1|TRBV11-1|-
TGTGCTAGCAGCCCCACAGGGGCCCAGAAGTTAGACCCGTACTTC
CASSPTGAQKLDPYF
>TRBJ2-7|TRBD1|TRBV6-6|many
TGTGCCTCAGGGACAGACTCCTACGAGCAGTACTTC
CASGTDSYEQYF
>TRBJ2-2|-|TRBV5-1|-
TGCGCCAGCTCCGCTACTGGGATTAGCGGGAACACCGGGGAGCTGTTTTTT
CASSATGISGNTGELFF
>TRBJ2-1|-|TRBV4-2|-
TGTGAAAGCAGGCAAGGACCGGGGCTAGCAGCCATGGAGCAGTTCTTC
CESRQGPGLAAMEQFF
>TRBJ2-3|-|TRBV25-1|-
TGTGCCAGCAGCAAAACAGGGGCTAGCGAGAGAGTCACAGATACGCAGTATTTT
CASSKTGASERVTDTQYF